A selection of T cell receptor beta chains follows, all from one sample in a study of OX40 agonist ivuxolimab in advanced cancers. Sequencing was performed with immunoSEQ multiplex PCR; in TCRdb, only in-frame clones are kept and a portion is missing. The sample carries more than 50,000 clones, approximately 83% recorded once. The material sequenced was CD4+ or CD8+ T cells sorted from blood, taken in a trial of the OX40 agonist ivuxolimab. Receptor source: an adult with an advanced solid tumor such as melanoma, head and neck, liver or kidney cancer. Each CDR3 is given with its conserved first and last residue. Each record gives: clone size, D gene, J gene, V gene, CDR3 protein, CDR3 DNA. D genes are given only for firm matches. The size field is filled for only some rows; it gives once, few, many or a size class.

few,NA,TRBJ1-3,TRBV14,CASSQGPLSSGNTIYF,TGTGCCAGCAGCCAGGGTCCGCTTAGCTCTGGAAACACCATATATTTT
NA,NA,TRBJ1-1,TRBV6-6,CASSASQGRTEAFF,TGTGCCAGCAGCGCCTCCCAAGGTCGCACTGAAGCTTTCTTT
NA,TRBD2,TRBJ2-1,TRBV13,CASTHSAGGGYNEQFF,TGTGCCAGCACACATTCAGCGGGGGGCGGTTACAATGAGCAGTTCTTC
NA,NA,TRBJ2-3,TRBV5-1,CASSLAWLGVADTQYF,TGCGCCAGCAGCTTGGCCTGGCTAGGCGTGGCAGATACGCAGTATTTT
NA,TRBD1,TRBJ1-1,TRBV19,CASSIQTGGTEAFF,TGTGCCAGTAGTATACAGACAGGGGGCACTGAAGCTTTCTTT
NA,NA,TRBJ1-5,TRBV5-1,CASSYDGFSNQPQHF,TGCGCCAGCAGCTACGACGGGTTCAGCAATCAGCCCCAGCATTTT
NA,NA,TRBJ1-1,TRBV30,CAWSVFGAGPRKAFF,TGTGCCTGGAGTGTATTTGGGGCTGGCCCTCGGAAAGCTTTCTTT
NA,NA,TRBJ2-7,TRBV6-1,CASSVLVQYEQYF,TGTGCCTCCTCTGTGCTAGTGCAATACGAGCAGTACTTC
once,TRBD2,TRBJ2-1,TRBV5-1,CASSLVSGRNNEQFF,TGCGCCAGCAGCTTGGTTAGCGGGAGGAACAATGAGCAGTTCTTC
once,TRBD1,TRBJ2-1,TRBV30,CAWSMYRGNEQFF,TGTGCCTGGAGTATGTACAGGGGGAATGAGCAGTTCTTC
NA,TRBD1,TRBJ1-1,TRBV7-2,CASSDRGQVREAFF,TGTGCCAGCAGTGACAGGGGGCAGGTGAGAGAAGCTTTCTTT
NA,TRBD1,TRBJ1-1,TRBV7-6,CASSSSGGQGYTEAFF,TGTGCCAGCAGCTCCTCGGGGGGACAGGGTTACACTGAAGCTTTCTTT
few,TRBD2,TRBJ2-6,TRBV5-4,CASTLAAGAANVLTF,TGTGCCAGCACCCTAGCAGCGGGGGCGGCCAACGTCCTGACTTTC
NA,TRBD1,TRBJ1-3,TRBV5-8,CASRLPGQSGNTIYF,TGTGCCAGCAGGCTACCGGGACAGAGTGGAAACACCATATATTTT
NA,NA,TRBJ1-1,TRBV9,CASSDRVMNTEAFF,TGTGCCAGCAGCGACAGGGTCATGAACACTGAAGCTTTCTTT
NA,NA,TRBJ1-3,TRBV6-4,CASSLYRESGNTIYF,TGTGCCAGCAGTCTCTACAGAGAATCTGGAAACACCATATATTTT
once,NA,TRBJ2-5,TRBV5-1,CASSLGHWEETQYF,TGCGCCAGCAGCTTGGGACACTGGGAGGAGACCCAGTACTTC
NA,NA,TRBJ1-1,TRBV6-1,CASTQNTEAFF,TGTGCCAGCACTCAGAACACTGAAGCTTTCTTT
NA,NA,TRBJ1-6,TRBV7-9,CASSVGQSENSPLHF,TGTGCCAGCAGCGTCGGACAGTCAGAAAATTCACCCCTCCACTTT
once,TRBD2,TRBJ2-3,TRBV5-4,CASSFSGSASDTQYF,TGTGCCAGCAGCTTTAGCGGGAGCGCTTCAGATACGCAGTATTTT
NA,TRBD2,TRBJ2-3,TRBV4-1,CASSQKPGLAGEDTQYF,TGCGCCAGCAGCCAGAAACCGGGACTAGCGGGAGAAGATACGCAGTATTTT
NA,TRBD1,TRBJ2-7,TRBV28,CASSSGQVLYEQYF,TGTGCCAGCAGTTCGGGACAGGTCCTCTACGAGCAGTACTTC
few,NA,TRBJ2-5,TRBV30,CAQGGRTNQETQYF,TGTGCCCAAGGGGGTCGAACAAACCAAGAGACCCAGTACTTC
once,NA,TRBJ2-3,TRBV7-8,CASSLGRGYTDTQYF,TGTGCCAGCAGCTTAGGACGGGGGTACACAGATACGCAGTATTTT
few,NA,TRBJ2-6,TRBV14,CASSQGAGANVLTF,TGTGCCAGCAGCCAAGGGGCTGGGGCCAACGTCCTGACTTTC
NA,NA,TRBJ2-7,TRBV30,CASRHNSYEQYF,TGTGCCTCTCGACACAATTCCTACGAGCAGTACTTC
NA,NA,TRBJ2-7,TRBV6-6,CASSYSRDNYEQYF,TGTGCCAGCAGTTACTCCCGGGATAACTACGAGCAGTACTTC
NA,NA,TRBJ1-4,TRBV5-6,CASSKNRVTGKLFF,TGTGCCAGCAGCAAAAATCGGGTAACAGGAAAACTGTTTTTT
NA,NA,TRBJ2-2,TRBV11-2,CASSFLGQGGNTGELFF,TGTGCCAGCAGCTTCCTGGGGCAGGGAGGGAACACCGGGGAGCTGTTTTTT
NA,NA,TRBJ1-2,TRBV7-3,CASSLRGGYGYTF,TGTGCCAGCAGCTTACGTGGAGGGTATGGCTACACCTTC
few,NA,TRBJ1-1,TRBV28,CASSLGPGIFTEAFF,TGTGCCAGCAGTTTAGGGCCAGGGATCTTCACTGAAGCTTTCTTT